This TCR beta chain appears in the sequencing data of a study of T-cell reconstitution after alpha-beta-depleted transplantation in children. Study results and caveats: Counts and diversity of T cells one year after transplant came mostly from newly produced T cells. Where alpha-beta T cells came from about two months after transplant was reportedly several hundred expanded graft clones.

Trimming removed 4 bases from V and 0 bases from J, with 22 bases in between. This CDR3 has 18 amino acids. Per germline, CDR1 LGHNA and CDR2 YNFKEQ. This clonotype was seen a few times. The antigen remains undetermined. Researchers prepared the TCRbeta library using unique molecular identifiers, the study reports. Each CDR3 protein is one row after TCRdb ran MiXCR on the PCR reads. Found here are around 80,000 distinct CDR3 sequences, over 15% of them singletons; the top ten hold less than 60%. The source of this sequence is a male patient aged 2 to 10 who had a stem cell transplant for acute lymphoblastic leukemia, so the T cells may come from the graft donor. Specimen: PBMCs, mostly from graft donor cells, collected 360 days after TCRalphabeta/CD19-depleted stem cell transplant. This sequence joins TRBV4-2 and TRBJ2-7; a weak D match, TRBD1 (6 bases). CDR3 loop: CASSPRLGPRGGSYEQYF. The CDR3 nucleotides are TGTGCCAGCAGCCCTAGGCTAGGGCCGAGAGGGGGCTCCTACGAGCAGTACTTC.